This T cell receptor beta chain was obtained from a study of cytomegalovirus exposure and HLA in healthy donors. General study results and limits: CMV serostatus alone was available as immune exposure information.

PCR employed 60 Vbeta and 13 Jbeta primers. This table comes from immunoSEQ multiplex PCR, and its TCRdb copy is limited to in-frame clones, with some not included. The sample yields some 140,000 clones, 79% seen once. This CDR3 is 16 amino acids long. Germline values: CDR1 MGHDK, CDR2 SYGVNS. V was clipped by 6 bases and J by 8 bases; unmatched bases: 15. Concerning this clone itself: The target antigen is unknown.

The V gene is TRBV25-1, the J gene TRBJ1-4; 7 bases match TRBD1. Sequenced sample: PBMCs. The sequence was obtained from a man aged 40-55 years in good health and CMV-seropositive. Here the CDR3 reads CASRPRGQIKQEKLFF. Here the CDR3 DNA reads TGTGCCAGCAGACCAAGGGGACAGATTAAACAGGAAAAACTGTTTTTT.